This T cell receptor (beta chain) is drawn from a study of molecular identifiers for immune sequencing clone quantification. Study in general: Across replicate runs, RNA obtained from around 20,000 or 100,000 naive CD8 cells was divided into five, with four undergoing sequencing.

The V gene's germline CDR1 is LGHNA and CDR2 YSLEER. With V trimmed by 0 bases and J by 1 base, 8 bases remained unmatched. This CDR3 is 18 amino acids long. This clonotype was counted only a few times. Libraries of naive CD8 cells were prepared from around 20,000 to 990,000 sorted cells using 10%, 30% or 50% RNA. TCRdb used MiXCR to reprocess the PCR reads, holding one entry per CDR3 protein. Among more than 300,000 distinct CDR3 sequences listed, around 21% were seen once. This clonotype was obtained from a human donor in good health. Some libraries in this study had Jurkat cell RNA spiked in. J is TRBJ1-4 and V is TRBV4-3; TRBD1 agrees at 7 bases. Material: naive CD8+ T cells from blood, with Jurkat cell RNA spiked in. Documented subset: FACS-sorted CD8+CD4-CCR7+CD45RA+ naive T cells. In DNA form, the CDR3 reads TGCGCCAGCAGCCAAGATCCATTGGACAGGCAAACTAATGAAAAACTGTTTTTT. Its protein is CASSQDPLDRQTNEKLFF.